The 30 T cell receptor beta chains below come from one sample, sequenced in a study of monozygotic twins with inflammatory bowel disease (dated by TCRdb to between 2019 and 2020). The method was 5' RACE. Reads for this sample came from an Illumina HiSeq 2500. TCRdb reprocessed the sequencing reads and holds a single record per CDR3 protein sequence, with no DNA. The table for this sample records approximately 400,000 distinct CDR3 sequences. The ten top clones hold less than 2.5% of the sample. Specimen: blood. The receptors originated from a human donor with ulcerative colitis or Crohn's disease, or a healthy co-twin of an affected twin (not recorded which).

This sequence joins TRBV7-2 and TRBJ1-1; checking the TCRdb D call of TRBD1 is not possible without DNA. This CDR3 contains 13 residues. CDR1 is SGHTA, CDR2 FQGNSA, per germline. CDR3: CASSFGGPAEAFF.

The rearrangement uses TRBV7-9 and TRBJ2-7; TCRdb picks TRBD1, but there is no DNA to check that call. Germline values: CDR1 SEHNR, CDR2 FQNEAQ (reference sequence). The CDR3 length is 13 residues. The CDR3 here is CASSLSPAYEQYF.

The rearrangement links TRBV12-3 or TRBV12-4 to TRBJ2-1. The CDR3 runs to 12 residues. The CDR3 sequence: CARLLKYNEQFF.

The chain uses TRBV7-2 and TRBJ1-5. Per the germline V gene, CDR1 is SGHTA and CDR2 is FQGNSA. This CDR3 has 15 residues. The CDR3 sequence is CASSLYAVRGQPQHF.

This chain joins TRBV19 and TRBJ2-3; TCRdb names TRBD2, which stays unverified in the absence of DNA. CDR1 is LNHDA and CDR2 is SQIVND in the germline V gene (reference sequence). The CDR3 length is 19 residues. The CDR3 spells CASSSLAGGPLHFADTQYF.

This chain uses TRBV5-6 with TRBJ1-6; TCRdb indicates TRBD1, and absent DNA this call remains unverified. The CDR3 runs to 16 residues. The germline CDR1 and CDR2 sequences are SGHDT and YYEEEE. The CDR3 sequence: CASRIGTNGNDSPLHF.

The V and J genes are TRBV6-5 and TRBJ1-2; there is no DNA to check the TCRdb D call of TRBD1. This CDR3 region has 14 residues. Per germline, CDR1 MNHEY and CDR2 SVGAGI. Here the CDR3 reads CASSSGGYIYGYTF.

V gene TRBV11-2 combines with J gene TRBJ2-3; the TCRdb call, TRBD2, lacks DNA for checking. The CDR3 consists of 11 residues. Germline loops: CDR1 SGHAT, CDR2 FQNNGV. CDR3 amino acids: CASSLGLAQYF.

The J gene is TRBJ1-2, the V gene TRBV6-1; without DNA, the TCRdb call of TRBD1 cannot be checked. Germline CDR1 and CDR2: MNHNS and SASEGT. The CDR3 extends over 15 amino acids. CDR3 protein: CASSRTGQGNYGYTF.

The chain recombines TRBV2 with TRBJ1-5; without DNA, the TCRdb call of TRBD1 cannot be checked. CDR1 and CDR2 from the germline V gene are SNHLY and FYNNEI. This CDR3 contains 15 residues. The CDR3 is CASHWGHRGSGPQHF.

V and J are TRBV28 and TRBJ2-5; without DNA, the TCRdb call of TRBD2 cannot be checked. CDR1 MDHEN and CDR2 SYDVKM come from the germline V gene. CDR3 length: 16 residues. The CDR3 reads CASSFGASGLQETQYF.

V is TRBV6-1 and J is TRBJ1-2; checking the TCRdb D call of TRBD1 is not possible without DNA. Germline CDR1 and CDR2: MNHNS and SASEGT. The CDR3 length is 16 residues. CDR3 protein: CASRVGTELANYGYTF.

The chain joins TRBV20-1 to TRBJ2-1; absent DNA, TCRdb's TRBD2 call cannot be checked. The V gene's germline CDR1 is DFQATT and CDR2 SNEGSKA (reference sequence). The CDR3 covers 15 residues. The CDR3 protein is CSARDRGGSGSREFF.

This chain connects TRBV7-2 to TRBJ2-7; TCRdb lists TRBD2, though no DNA is available to test this call. CDR1 and CDR2 (germline): SGHTA, FQGNSA. CDR3 length: 15 residues. The chain's CDR3 is CASSKSALLLGEQYF.

The chain recombines TRBV7-9 with TRBJ2-1; with no DNA, the TCRdb D assignment of TRBD1 cannot be verified. This CDR3 is built from 14 residues. Germline CDR1 is SEHNR and CDR2 is FQNEAQ (reference sequence). The CDR3 protein is CASSFVEGNNEQFF.

The J gene is TRBJ1-1, the V gene TRBV7-2; TCRdb's D call of TRBD1 is untestable without DNA. CDR3 size: 13 residues. The germline CDR1 and CDR2 sequences are SGHTA and FQGNSA. The CDR3 protein is CASSTTGFTEAFF.

This chain joins TRBV12-3 or TRBV12-4 and TRBJ1-5. CDR3 length: 14 residues. The chain's CDR3 is CASSLASGLQPQHF.

The CDR3 spells CASNAGGRGEQFF. This chain links TRBV11-2 with TRBJ2-1; TCRdb gives TRBD2 as the D gene, but with no DNA this cannot be confirmed. The CDR3 spans 13 residues. CDR1 and CDR2 from the germline V gene are SGHAT and FQNNGV. The variable domain in full, with the rest retrieved from reference TRBV11-2 and TRBJ2-1, is EAGVAQSPRYKIIEKRQSVAFWCNPISGHATLYWYQQILGQGPKLLIQFQNNGVVDDSQLPKDRFSAERLKGVDSTLKIQPAKLEDSAVYLCASNAGGRGEQFFGPGTRLTVL.

The chain couples TRBV7-8 to TRBJ2-5; lacking DNA, the TRBD2 call made by TCRdb goes unchecked. The germline gives CDR1 SGHVS, CDR2 FQNEAQ. This CDR3 comprises 15 residues. CDR3 amino acids: CASNPGREGQETQYF.

The V call is TRBV19, the J call TRBJ2-7; TCRdb designates TRBD2, a call that cannot be tested without DNA. Germline CDR1 LNHDA, CDR2 SQIVND (reference sequence). This CDR3 has 15 amino acids. CDR3 region: CASSIRPQEENEQYF. The full variable domain, completed using reference TRBV19 and TRBJ2-7, is DGGITQSPKYLFRKEGQNVTLSCEQNLNHDAMYWYRQDPGQGLRLIYYSQIVNDFQKGDIAEGYSVSREKKESFPLTVTSAQKNPTAFYLCASSIRPQEENEQYFGPGTRLTVT.

This rearrangement joins TRBV20-1 to TRBJ1-5. The CDR3 extends over 14 amino acids. From germline, CDR1 is DFQATT and CDR2 SNEGSKA (reference sequence). CDR3 in amino acids: CSASPSGVNQPQHF.

This chain connects TRBV5-1 to TRBJ2-7; the D call of TRBD2 rests on TCRdb alone, since no DNA is present to check it. There are 13 residues in the CDR3. The germline V gene encodes CDR1 SGHRS and CDR2 YFSETQ. CDR3 region: CASVAGVSGEQYF. The complete variable domain, with remaining parts taken from reference TRBV5-1 and TRBJ2-7, reads KAGVTQTPRYLIKTRGQQVTLSCSPISGHRSVSWYQQTPGQGLQFLFEYFSETQRNKGNFPGRFSGRQFSNSRSEMNVSTLELGDSALYLCASVAGVSGEQYFGPGTRLTVT.

This rearrangement joins TRBV6-1 to TRBJ1-5. Germline lookup yields CDR1 MNHNS and CDR2 SASEGT. This CDR3 is 15 amino acids long. This CDR3 is CASSPRDSGYQPQHF.

The chain carries TRBV4-2 and TRBJ2-7; with no DNA, the TCRdb D assignment of TRBD1 cannot be verified. CDR1 is LGHNA, CDR2 YNFKEQ, per germline. The CDR3 consists of 16 residues. The CDR3 region is CASSQDRGTGLYEQYF.

The V call is TRBV18, the J call TRBJ2-1; the D call of TRBD1 rests on TCRdb alone, since no DNA is present to check it. In germline, CDR1 is KGHSH, CDR2 LQKENI. This CDR3 contains 16 residues. CDR3 sequence: CASSPQRLGVGNEQFF.

The chain employs TRBV5-1 and TRBJ2-2; TCRdb returns TRBD2, unconfirmable since there is no DNA. Germline values: CDR1 SGHRS, CDR2 YFSETQ. This CDR3 spans 18 amino acids. CDR3 loop: CASSPGLAGAANTGELFF.

The V and J genes are TRBV29-1 and TRBJ2-7; the D call from TCRdb, TRBD2, cannot be confirmed without DNA. Per the germline V gene, CDR1 is SQVTM and CDR2 is ANQGSEA. CDR3 length equals 14 residues. CDR3 sequence: CSVDGSGGTYEQYF.

The rearrangement links TRBV20-1 to TRBJ2-5. CDR3 size: 15 residues. The germline CDR1 and CDR2 sequences are DFQATT and SNEGSKA (reference sequence). The CDR3 region is CSARDLARSQETQYF.

V gene TRBV11-3 combines with J gene TRBJ2-5. Germline V CDR1 and CDR2: SGHNT, YENEEA. The CDR3 is made up of 12 amino acids. CDR3 sequence: CASSGVQETQYF.

The chain recombines TRBV6-1 with TRBJ1-2; with no DNA, the TCRdb D assignment of TRBD1 cannot be verified. Germline V CDR1 and CDR2: MNHNS, SASEGT. This CDR3 is 14 amino acids long. The CDR3: CASQQGIPTHGYTF.